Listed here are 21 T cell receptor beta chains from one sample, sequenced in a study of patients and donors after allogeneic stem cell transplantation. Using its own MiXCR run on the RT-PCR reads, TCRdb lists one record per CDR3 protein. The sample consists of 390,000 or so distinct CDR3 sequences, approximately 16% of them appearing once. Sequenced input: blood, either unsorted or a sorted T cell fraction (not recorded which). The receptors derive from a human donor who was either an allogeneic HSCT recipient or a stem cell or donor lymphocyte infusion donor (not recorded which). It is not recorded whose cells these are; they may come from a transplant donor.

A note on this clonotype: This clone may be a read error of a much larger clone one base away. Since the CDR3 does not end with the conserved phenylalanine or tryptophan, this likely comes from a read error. CDR3 DNA sequence: TGTGCCAGCAGTCGCCGACTCGAACCCTACGAGCAGTACTCC. This codes for CASSRRLEPYEQYS. This sequence joins TRBV12-3 or TRBV12-4 and TRBJ2-7; D gene unclear. The germline V and J ends were trimmed by 5 bases and 2 bases, with 13 bases remaining between them. This CDR3 region has 14 residues.

CDR3 nucleotide sequence: TGCAGTGCTAGTAGCGGGAGGGCCTCTCGCAATGAGCAGTTCTTC. Amino acid sequence: CSASSGRASRNEQFF. This chain joins TRBV20-1 and TRBJ2-1; 11 bases are shared with TRBD2. This CDR3 contains 15 residues. Germline CDR1 DFQATT, CDR2 SNEGSKA (reference sequence). J gave up 6 bases and V 3 bases, and 7 bases lay outside the gene matches.

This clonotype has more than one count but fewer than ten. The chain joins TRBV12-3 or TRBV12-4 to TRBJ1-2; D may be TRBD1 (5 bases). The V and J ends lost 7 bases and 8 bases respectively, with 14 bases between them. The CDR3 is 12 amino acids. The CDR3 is CASTLGPGGYTF. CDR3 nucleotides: TGTGCCAGCACTCTGGGACCTGGGGGCTACACCTTC.

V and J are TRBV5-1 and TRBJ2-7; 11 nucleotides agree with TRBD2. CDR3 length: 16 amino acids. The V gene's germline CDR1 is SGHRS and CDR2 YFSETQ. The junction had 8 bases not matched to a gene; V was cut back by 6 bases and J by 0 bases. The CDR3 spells CASTTGLAASSYEQYF. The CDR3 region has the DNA TGCGCCAGCACCACGGGACTAGCGGCAAGCTCCTACGAGCAGTACTTC.

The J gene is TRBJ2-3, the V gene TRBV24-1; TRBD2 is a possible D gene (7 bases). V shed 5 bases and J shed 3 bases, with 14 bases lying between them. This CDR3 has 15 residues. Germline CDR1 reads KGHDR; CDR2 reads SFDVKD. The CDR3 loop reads CATSGKGGGTDTQYF. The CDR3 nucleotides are TGTGCCACCAGTGGGAAGGGGGGGGGTACAGATACGCAGTATTTT.

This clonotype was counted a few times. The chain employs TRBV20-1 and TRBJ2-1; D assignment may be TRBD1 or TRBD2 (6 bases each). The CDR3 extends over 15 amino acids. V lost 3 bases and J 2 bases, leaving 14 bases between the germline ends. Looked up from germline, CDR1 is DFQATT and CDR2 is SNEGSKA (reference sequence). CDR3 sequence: CSASGGRITYNEQFF. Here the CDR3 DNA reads TGCAGTGCTAGCGGGGGCCGGATTACCTACAATGAGCAGTTCTTC.

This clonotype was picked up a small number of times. The CDR3 region has the DNA TGCAGTGCACGGGACAGGGGTTTCACTGAAGCTTTCTTT. Residues: CSARDRGFTEAFF. The rearrangement uses TRBV20-1 and TRBJ1-1; 10 positions match TRBD1. Germline V gene lookup returns CDR1 DFQATT and CDR2 SNEGSKA (reference sequence). Unmatched junction bases numbered 5, after V lost 6 bases and J lost 4 bases. This CDR3 region has 13 residues.

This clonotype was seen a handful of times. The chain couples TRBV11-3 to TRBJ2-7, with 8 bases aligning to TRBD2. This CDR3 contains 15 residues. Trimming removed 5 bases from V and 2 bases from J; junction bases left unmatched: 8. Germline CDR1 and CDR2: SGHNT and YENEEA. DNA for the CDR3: TGTGCCAGCAGCCAGGGACTAGTTGGCGCCTACGAGCAGTACTTC. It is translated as CASSQGLVGAYEQYF.

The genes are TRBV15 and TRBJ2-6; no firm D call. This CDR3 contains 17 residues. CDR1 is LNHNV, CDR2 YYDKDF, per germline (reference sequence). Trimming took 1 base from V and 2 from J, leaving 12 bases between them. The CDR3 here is CATSRAPPGTGANVLTF. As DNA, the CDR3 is TGTGCCACCAGCAGAGCCCCCCCCGGTACTGGGGCCAACGTCCTGACTTTC. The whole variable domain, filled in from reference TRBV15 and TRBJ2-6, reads DAMVIQNPRYQVTQFGKPVTLSCSQTLNHNVMYWYQQKSSQAPKLLFHYYDKDFNNEADTPDNFQSRRPNTSFCFLDIRSPGLGDTAMYLCATSRAPPGTGANVLTFGAGSRLTVL.

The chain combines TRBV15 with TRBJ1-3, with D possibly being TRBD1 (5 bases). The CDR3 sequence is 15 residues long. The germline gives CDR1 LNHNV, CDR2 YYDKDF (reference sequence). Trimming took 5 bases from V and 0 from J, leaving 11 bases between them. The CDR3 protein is CATSVRQSSGNTIYF. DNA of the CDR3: TGTGCCACCAGCGTAAGACAGAGCTCTGGAAACACCATATATTTT.

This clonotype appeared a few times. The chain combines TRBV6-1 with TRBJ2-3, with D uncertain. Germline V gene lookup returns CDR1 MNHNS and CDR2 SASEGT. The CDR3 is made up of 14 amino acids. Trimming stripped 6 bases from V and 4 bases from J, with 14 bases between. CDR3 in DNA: TGTGCCAGCAGACGCTACTTGCCCCCAGATACGCAGTATTTT. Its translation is CASRRYLPPDTQYF.

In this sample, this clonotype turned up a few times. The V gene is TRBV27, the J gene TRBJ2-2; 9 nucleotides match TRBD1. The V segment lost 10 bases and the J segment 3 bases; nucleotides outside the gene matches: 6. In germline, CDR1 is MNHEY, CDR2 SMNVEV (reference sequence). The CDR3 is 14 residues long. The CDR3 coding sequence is TGTGCCACCAGGGGACAGGGCTACACCGGGGAGCTGTTTTTT. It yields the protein CATRGQGYTGELFF.

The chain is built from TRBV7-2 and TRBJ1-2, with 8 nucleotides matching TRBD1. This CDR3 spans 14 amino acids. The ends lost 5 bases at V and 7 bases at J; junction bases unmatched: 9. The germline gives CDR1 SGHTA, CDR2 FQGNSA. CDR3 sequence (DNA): TGTGCCAGCAGCCCCCGGACAGGGAGTGGTGGCTACACCTTC. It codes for CASSPRTGSGGYTF.

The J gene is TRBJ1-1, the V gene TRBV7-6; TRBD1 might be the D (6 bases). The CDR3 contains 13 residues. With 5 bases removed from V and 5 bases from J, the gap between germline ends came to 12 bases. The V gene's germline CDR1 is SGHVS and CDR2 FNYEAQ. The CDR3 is CASSTGMRTEAFF. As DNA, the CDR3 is TGTGCCAGCAGCACAGGGATGCGGACTGAAGCTTTCTTT.

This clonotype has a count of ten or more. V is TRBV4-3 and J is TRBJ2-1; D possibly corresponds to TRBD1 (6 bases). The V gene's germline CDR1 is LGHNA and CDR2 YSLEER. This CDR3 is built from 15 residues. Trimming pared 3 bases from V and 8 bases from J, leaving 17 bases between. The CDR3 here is CASSHLQGPRDEQFF. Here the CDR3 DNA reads TGCGCCAGCAGCCACCTACAGGGTCCCAGAGATGAGCAGTTCTTC.

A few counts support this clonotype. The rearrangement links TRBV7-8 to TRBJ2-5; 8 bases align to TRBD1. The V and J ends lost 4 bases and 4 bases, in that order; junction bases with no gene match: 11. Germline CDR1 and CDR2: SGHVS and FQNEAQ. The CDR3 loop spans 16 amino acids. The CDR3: CASSWAQGGVGETQYF. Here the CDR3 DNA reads TGTGCCAGCAGCTGGGCACAGGGGGGAGTAGGAGAGACCCAGTACTTC.

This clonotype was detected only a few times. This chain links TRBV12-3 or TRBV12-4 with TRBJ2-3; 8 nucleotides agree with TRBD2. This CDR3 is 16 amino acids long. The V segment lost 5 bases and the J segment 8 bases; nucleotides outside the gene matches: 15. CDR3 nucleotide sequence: TGTGCCAGCAGTAAATCGAGCGGGGGAAGGATTCTTACGCAGTATTTT. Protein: CASSKSSGGRILTQYF.

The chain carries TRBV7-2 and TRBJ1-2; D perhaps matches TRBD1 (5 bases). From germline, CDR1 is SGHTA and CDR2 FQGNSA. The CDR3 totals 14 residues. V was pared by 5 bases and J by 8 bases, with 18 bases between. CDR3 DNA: TGTGCCAGCAGCGCACCCCCAGGGATGCAGGGCTACACCTTC. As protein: CASSAPPGMQGYTF.

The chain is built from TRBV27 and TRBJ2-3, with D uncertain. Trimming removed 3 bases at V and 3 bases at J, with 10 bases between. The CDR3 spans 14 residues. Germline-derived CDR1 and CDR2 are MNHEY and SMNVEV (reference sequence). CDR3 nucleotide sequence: TGTGCCAGCAGTTTTCTGGGTGCAACAGATACGCAGTATTTT. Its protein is CASSFLGATDTQYF.

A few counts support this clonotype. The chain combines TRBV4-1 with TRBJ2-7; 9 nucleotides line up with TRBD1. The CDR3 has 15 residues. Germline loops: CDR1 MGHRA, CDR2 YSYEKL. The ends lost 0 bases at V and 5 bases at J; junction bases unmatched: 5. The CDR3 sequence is CASSQEGQGEDEQYF. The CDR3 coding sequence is TGCGCCAGCAGCCAAGAGGGACAGGGCGAGGACGAGCAGTACTTC.

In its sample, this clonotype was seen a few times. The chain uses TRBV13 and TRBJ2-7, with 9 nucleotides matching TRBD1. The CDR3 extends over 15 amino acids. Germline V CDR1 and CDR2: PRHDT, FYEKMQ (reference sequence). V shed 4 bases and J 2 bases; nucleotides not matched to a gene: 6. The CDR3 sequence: CASSSVRTGAYEQYF. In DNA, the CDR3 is TGTGCCAGCAGCTCCGTCAGGACAGGGGCCTACGAGCAGTACTTC.